A single T cell receptor (beta chain) is shown here with its context. The data were obtained in a study of blood T cell repertoires in COVID-19. Study at large: Spain, Italy and the United States supplied samples that represented acute and convalescent COVID-19. From T cells, B-cell-depleted T cells, or PBMCs came the material, which was cDNA or gDNA.

The CDR3 has 13 residues. Germline loops: CDR1 SGHAT, CDR2 FQDESV (reference sequence). Germline trimming cut 2 bases from V and 13 bases from J; bases unmatched to any gene: 8. In the authors' workflow: It was from reference gene primer amplification that nucleated cell counts were estimated. Assay: immunoSEQ multiplex PCR; the TCRdb copy retains only in-frame clones and omits some. The V and J calls and the clone size are those of that table, but D and trimming were determined from the DNA. The data contain 110,000 or so clones, 85% of them singletons. This chain joins TRBV11-1 and TRBJ2-1, with TRBD1 matching over 7 bases. This TCR was sampled from a human donor in a cohort sampled during active COVID-19. Sequencing was carried out using peripheral blood. The CDR3 DNA sequence: TGTGCCAGCAGCTTATTGGACGGGACAGCACAGTTCTTC. Translated: CASSLLDGTAQFF.